This passage covers 13 T cell receptor beta chains from one sample sequenced in a study of human T cells and chemical hapten exposure. Specified time point: patch test 3, about 24 weeks after DPC sensitization. Treatment noted: therapeutic diphenylcyclopropenone sensitization with weekly scalp DPC. TCRdb used MiXCR to reprocess the RACE reads, holding one entry per CDR3 protein. The sample has roughly 200,000 distinct CDR3 sequences; around a quarter are singletons. The input for sequencing was whole blood, taken in connection with sensitization to the hapten diphenylcyclopropenone (DPC). The receptors were gathered from a woman between 40 and 55 years old with alopecia areata. Some clones in this sample may be carry-over from other donors' samples.

This clonotype was detected a few times. The chain employs TRBV6-2 or TRBV6-3 and TRBJ2-7; D is perhaps TRBD1 or TRBD2 (6 bases each). Germline V gene sequence: CDR1 MNHEY, CDR2 SVGEGT. Deletions cut 6 bases from V and 2 bases from J, with 20 bases between. The CDR3 contains 16 residues. As DNA, the CDR3 is TGTGCCAGCAGCTCCGGGGCGGGACACTTGCCCTACGAGCAGTACTTC. It yields the protein CASSSGAGHLPYEQYF.

This clonotype was found a few times. The V gene is TRBV7-2, the J gene TRBJ2-3; D not certain. CDR3 length: 14 amino acids. CDR1 and CDR2 (germline): SGHTA, FQGNSA. V shed 4 bases and J shed 7 bases, with 15 bases lying between them. CDR3 bases: TGTGCCAGCAGCTCGGTGGCTGGATCAAATACGCAGTATTTT. Its translation is CASSSVAGSNTQYF.

This chain links TRBV7-9 with TRBJ2-6; a possible D gene is TRBD2 (5 bases). Germline assignment: CDR1 SEHNR and CDR2 FQNEAQ (reference sequence). The germline V and J ends were trimmed by 5 bases and 4 bases, with 9 bases remaining between them. The CDR3 sequence is 14 residues long. In DNA, the CDR3 is TGTGCCAGCAGCGAGGGAGCCGGGGCCAACGTCCTGACTTTC. It specifies CASSEGAGANVLTF.

In its sample, this clonotype was seen a few times. The chain has TRBV5-1 and TRBJ1-6, with 10 positions matching TRBD1. Germline CDR1 reads SGHRS; CDR2 reads YFSETQ. CDR3 size: 15 residues. J gave up 10 bases and V 3 bases, and 7 bases lay outside the gene matches. CDR3 in DNA: TGCGCCAGCAGCTCCCGGGACAGGGGACAATCACCCCTCCACTTT. This sequence encodes CASSSRDRGQSPLHF.

V usage is TRBV21-1 and J usage is TRBJ1-1; the DNA was not compared with TRBD1, the D call given in the table. TRBV21-1 is shown as a pseudogene. The CDR3 is made up of 13 amino acids. The CDR3 DNA reads as TGTGCCAGCAGGAACGACAGGGATACTGAAGCTTTCTTT. Its protein is CASRNDRDTEAFF.

The chain's CDR3 is CATSDPRTGDYEQYF. The DNA for the CDR3 is TGTGCCACCAGTGATCCCCGGACAGGGGATTACGAGCAGTACTTC. This chain uses TRBV24-1 with TRBJ2-7; 9 bases line up with TRBD1. Trimming removed 3 bases from V and 4 bases from J; junction bases left unmatched: 6. CDR1 is KGHDR and CDR2 is SFDVKD in the germline V gene. The CDR3 is made up of 15 amino acids.

This clonotype came up a few times. The chain joins TRBV5-1 to TRBJ2-5; D may be TRBD1 (5 bases). CDR3 length equals 16 residues. Trimming removed 0 bases from V and 1 base from J, with 13 bases in between. CDR1 is SGHRS, CDR2 YFSETQ, per germline. This chain's CDR3 is CASSLVGQSGQETQYF. The DNA of the CDR3 is TGCGCCAGCAGCTTGGTGGGGCAATCGGGCCAAGAGACCCAGTACTTC.

This clonotype occurred a few times. The chain uses TRBV20-1 and TRBJ1-2, with 7 bases fitting TRBD1. CDR3 size: 12 residues. V was pared by 5 bases and J by 4 bases, with 4 bases of the junction left unmatched. Per the germline V gene, CDR1 is DFQATT and CDR2 is SNEGSKA (reference sequence). The CDR3 reads CSALGQIYGYTF. The CDR3 DNA is TGCAGTGCTTTGGGACAGATCTATGGCTACACCTTC.

This clonotype was recorded a few times. The CDR3 coding sequence is TGTGCCAGCAGCAACGACACACCTAGCAATCAGCCCCAGCATTTT. Translated: CASSNDTPSNQPQHF. V and J are TRBV21-1 and TRBJ1-5. TRBV21-1 is a recognized pseudogene. The CDR3 runs 15 residues.

The V call is TRBV9, the J call TRBJ2-7; 7 bases are shared with TRBD2. From germline, CDR1 is SGDLS and CDR2 YYNGEE. This CDR3 spans 15 amino acids. The trim removed 2 bases at V and 4 bases at J, leaving 9 bases unmatched. The CDR3 region has the DNA TGTGCCAGCAGCGTTTCGTCAGCGGGGCCTTACGAGCAGTACTTC. Protein: CASSVSSAGPYEQYF.

This rearrangement joins TRBV5-1 to TRBJ2-1; 13 positions agree with TRBD2. With V trimmed by 0 bases and J by 6 bases, 3 bases remained unmatched. The germline CDR1 and CDR2 sequences are SGHRS and YFSETQ. The CDR3 length is 16 residues. CDR3 nucleotide sequence: TGCGCCAGCAGCTTGGAAGGACTAGCGGGAGTCAATGAGCAGTTCTTC. Residues: CASSLEGLAGVNEQFF.

This clonotype was counted once. The chain recombines TRBV29-1 with TRBJ2-2; D perhaps matches TRBD1 (6 bases). Germline lookup yields CDR1 SQVTM and CDR2 ANQGSEA. The V end lost 5 bases, the J end lost 0 bases, and 10 bases lay between the germline ends. This CDR3 is 14 amino acids long. Here the CDR3 reads CSVRQEANTGELFF. CDR3 DNA sequence: TGCAGCGTTAGACAGGAGGCGAACACCGGGGAGCTGTTTTTT.

The chain recombines TRBV5-1 with TRBJ2-3; no clear D gene. CDR3 length: 13 amino acids. Looked up from germline, CDR1 is SGHRS and CDR2 is YFSETQ. V shed 4 bases and J shed 5 bases, with 11 bases lying between them. The CDR3 reads CASSPPGKDTQYF. The CDR3 region has the DNA TGCGCCAGCAGCCCCCCTGGAAAAGATACGCAGTATTTT.